Presented here are 14 T cell receptor beta chains from one specimen sequenced in a study of blood T cell repertoires in COVID-19. This table comes from immunoSEQ multiplex PCR, and its TCRdb copy is limited to in-frame clones, with some not included. The sample has about 98,000 clones; around 76% are singletons. The source material was peripheral blood. The receptors here all came from an elderly man with acute or convalescent COVID-19.

V and J are TRBV5-1 and TRBJ1-4, with TRBD1 as a possible D gene (6 bases). The CDR3 length is 16 residues. Trimming left V 3 bases short and J 7 bases short, with 19 bases between. Germline-derived CDR1 and CDR2 are SGHRS and YFSETQ. CDR3 residues: CASSSHGKGEGEKLFF. DNA for the CDR3: TGCGCCAGCAGCTCCCACGGCAAGGGGGAAGGTGAAAAACTGTTTTTT.

The chain couples TRBV11-3 to TRBJ1-5; D is undetermined. V lost 6 bases and J lost 4, with 7 bases in between. The germline V gene has CDR1 SGHNT and CDR2 YENEEA. The CDR3 runs to 12 residues. The DNA for the CDR3 is TGTGCCAGCAGTCTTAGAAATCAGCCCCAGCATTTT. It is translated as CASSLRNQPQHF.

The rearrangement joins TRBV11-2 to TRBJ1-2; D call uncertain. The CDR3 has 13 residues. Trimming removed 5 bases at V and 6 bases at J, with 13 bases between. Germline V lookup: CDR1 SGHAT, CDR2 FQNNGV. The CDR3 loop reads CASSPPGGHGYTF. The CDR3 region has the DNA TGTGCCAGCAGCCCTCCTGGAGGACATGGCTACACCTTC.

The chain uses TRBV5-1 and TRBJ2-2; 8 bases are a match to TRBD1. The V gene end was trimmed by 7 bases and the J gene end by 1 base; junction bases not matched to a gene: 6. The germline CDR1 and CDR2 sequences are SGHRS and YFSETQ. CDR3 length: 15 residues. In nucleotides, the CDR3 is TGCGCCAGCTGCCGACAGGGGCAGAACACCGGGGAGCTGTTTTTT. Residues: CASCRQGQNTGELFF. The full variable domain, in which reference TRBV5-1 and TRBJ2-2 provide the parts outside the CDR3, is KAGVTQTPRYLIKTRGQQVTLSCSPISGHRSVSWYQQTPGQGLQFLFEYFSETQRNKGNFPGRFSGRQFSNSRSEMNVSTLELGDSALYLCASCRQGQNTGELFFGEGSRLTVL.

This clone was seen a handful of times. This chain joins TRBV5-4 and TRBJ1-5; the match to TRBD1 covers 7 bases. Germline V gene lookup returns CDR1 SGHNT and CDR2 YYREEE (reference sequence). V shed 3 bases, J shed 7 bases, and the junction held 4 bases outside the gene matches. The CDR3 contains 13 residues. DNA for the CDR3: TGTGCCAGCAGCTCGGACAGGCGGCAGCCCCAGCATTTT. The encoded protein is CASSSDRRQPQHF. Using reference TRBV5-4 and TRBJ1-5 for the parts outside the CDR3, the full variable domain is ETGVTQSPTHLIKTRGQQVTLRCSSQSGHNTVSWYQQALGQGPQFIFQYYREEENGRGNFPPRFSGLQFPNYSSELNVNALELDDSALYLCASSSDRRQPQHFGDGTRLSIL.

The chain combines TRBV5-1 with TRBJ2-5, with TRBD1 as a possible D gene (5 bases). Germline-derived CDR1 and CDR2 are SGHRS and YFSETQ. V lost 0 bases and J 3 bases, leaving 18 bases between the germline ends. This CDR3 is 17 amino acids long. Written as DNA, the CDR3 is TGCGCCAGCAGCTTGGGTCTGGACACGCAGGGCAAAGAGACCCAGTACTTC. It is translated as CASSLGLDTQGKETQYF.

This clone was observed a few times. V and J are TRBV12-5 and TRBJ2-1, with 15 nucleotides matching TRBD2. The V and J ends lost 2 bases and 2 bases, in that order; junction bases with no gene match: 7. The CDR3 extends over 19 amino acids. Germline lookup yields CDR1 LGHNT and CDR2 FRNRAP. CDR3 bases: TGTGCTAGTGGTTTGTTGGGACTAGCGGGAGGCAACCCCTACAATGAGCAGTTCTTC. It codes for CASGLLGLAGGNPYNEQFF.

The CDR3 DNA follows: TGTGCCACCAGTGCCGAGGGGGTGACAGCTTTCTTT. It specifies CATSAEGVTAFF. The rearrangement links TRBV24-1 to TRBJ1-1, with D possibly being TRBD1 (6 bases). The CDR3 extends over 12 amino acids. The V gene's germline CDR1 is KGHDR and CDR2 SFDVKD. Trimming pared 5 bases from V and 10 bases from J, leaving 13 bases between.

This clone was seen repeatedly, ten times or more. This sequence joins TRBV27 and TRBJ2-2, with D perhaps matching TRBD2 (6 bases). With 2 bases removed from V and 5 bases from J, the gap between germline ends came to 12 bases. This CDR3 is built from 15 residues. CDR1 and CDR2 (germline): MNHEY, SMNVEV (reference sequence). CDR3: CASSLNGRGTGELFF. In DNA, the CDR3 is TGTGCCAGCAGTTTAAACGGGAGAGGAACCGGGGAGCTGTTTTTT.

V and J are TRBV21-1 and TRBJ2-3; the DNA was not used to check the table's D call, TRBD2. TRBV21-1 is shown as a pseudogene. This CDR3 has 14 residues. The CDR3 DNA is TGTGCCAGCAGCAGGCGGGACAGCACAGATACGCAGTATTTT. Its translation: CASSRRDSTDTQYF.

This clone was observed a few times. The chain is built from TRBV11-2 and TRBJ1-1, with 9 bases matching TRBD1. Germline CDR1 SGHAT, CDR2 FQNNGV. The trim removed 5 bases at V and 3 bases at J, leaving 10 bases unmatched. The CDR3 sequence is 16 residues long. The CDR3 coding sequence is TGTGCCAGCAGCCCGACAGGGGGAAGGAGGGACACTGAAGCTTTCTTT. As protein: CASSPTGGRRDTEAFF.

This clone was observed a handful of times. The gene calls are TRBV30 and TRBJ1-3; D uncertain. Germline CDR1 is GTSNPN and CDR2 is SVGIG (reference sequence). The CDR3 consists of 14 residues. Trimming took off 3 bases at V and 0 bases at J, with 9 bases between the two ends. Here the CDR3 DNA reads TGTGCCTGGAGACAGAGTCTCTCTGGAAACACCATATATTTT. Translated, it gives CAWRQSLSGNTIYF.

This clone occurred a few times. The chain links TRBV15 to TRBJ2-1, with D possibly being TRBD2 (5 bases). Germline V gene lookup returns CDR1 LNHNV and CDR2 YYDKDF (reference sequence). Trimming pared 4 bases from V and 10 bases from J, leaving 20 bases between. CDR3 length equals 15 residues. The CDR3 here is CATSIQRAPGGEQFF. Here the CDR3 DNA reads TGTGCCACCAGCATACAACGGGCCCCAGGAGGAGAGCAGTTCTTC.

The J gene is TRBJ2-6, the V gene TRBV6-5; D unclear. V was clipped by 0 bases and J by 1 base, with 7 bases between them. The length of the CDR3 is 16 residues. Per the germline V gene, CDR1 is MNHEY and CDR2 is SVGAGI. CDR3: CASSYSPVSGANVLTF. The CDR3, as DNA: TGTGCCAGCAGTTACTCCCCCGTTTCTGGGGCCAACGTCCTGACTTTC.